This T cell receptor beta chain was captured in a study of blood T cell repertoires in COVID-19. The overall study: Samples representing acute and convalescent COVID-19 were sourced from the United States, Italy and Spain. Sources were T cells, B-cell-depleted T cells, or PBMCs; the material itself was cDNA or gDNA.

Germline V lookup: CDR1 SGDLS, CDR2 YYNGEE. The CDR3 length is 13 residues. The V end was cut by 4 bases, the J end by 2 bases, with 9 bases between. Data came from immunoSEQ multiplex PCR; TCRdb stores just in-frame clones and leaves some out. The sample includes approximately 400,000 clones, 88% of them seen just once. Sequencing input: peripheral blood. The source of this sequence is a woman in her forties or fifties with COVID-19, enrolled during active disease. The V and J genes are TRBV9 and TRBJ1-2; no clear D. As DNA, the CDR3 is TGTGCCAGCAGCTCTGACACCAACTATGGCTACACCTTC. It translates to CASSSDTNYGYTF.